The source of this T cell receptor beta chain is a study of OX40 agonist ivuxolimab in advanced cancers. The protocol was immunoSEQ multiplex PCR, while the TCRdb copy is restricted to in-frame clones and leaves out a portion. The data show roughly 35,000 clones, with less than 85% seen just once and about 1.7% held by the top ten. Between the trimmed V and J ends, which lost 0 bases and 1 base, there was a span of 10 bases. Germline V gene sequence: CDR1 MNHNY, CDR2 SVGAGI (reference sequence). The CDR3 totals 15 residues. The chain couples TRBV6-6 to TRBJ2-7, with a tentative D call TRBD1 (6 bases). The TCR was taken from an adult with an advanced solid tumor such as melanoma, head and neck, liver or kidney cancer. Sequencing was performed on CD4+ or CD8+ T cells sorted from blood, taken in a trial of the OX40 agonist ivuxolimab. The CDR3 DNA sequence: TGTGCCAGCAGTTACTCCCCGGACAGATCCTACGAGCAGTACTTC. Protein sequence: CASSYSPDRSYEQYF.